The clone carrying this TCR beta chain was observed many times. The target antigen is unknown. This sample stems from a study of regulatory T cells in long-lasting Graves disease. With 2 bases clipped from V and 0 bases from J, the junction kept 7 bases outside the gene matches. CDR1 is MNHEY, CDR2 SVGEGT, per germline. The CDR3 is 19 amino acids. Overall study results and limits: Favoring TRBV28, TRBJ1-2 and TRBJ2-5 was a feature seen in persistent disease.

Combining iRepertoire HTBI primers with Arm-PCR of CDR3 regions, the authors built TCR beta libraries. TCRdb fed the multiplex PCR reads into MiXCR, producing one record per CDR3 protein. In the table there are about 200,000 distinct CDR3 sequences, around 18% of which are singletons. Time point denoted: newly diagnosed GD, antithyroid drugs for less than 3 months. Preparation of the TCR library used RNA extracted from PBMCs. Enrollment of patients was through an endocrinology department in Xi'an, China. The clonotype was recovered from a female donor with Graves disease. The sequencing here drew on peripheral blood mononuclear cells (PBMCs), taken at new diagnosis, from a patient treated with antithyroid drugs. V is TRBV6-2 or TRBV6-3 and J is TRBJ2-1; 13 nucleotides agree with TRBD2. The CDR3 coding sequence is TGTGCCAGCAGTTACGACAGGACTAGCGGGAGTAGCTCCTACAATGAGCAGTTCTTC. It is translated as CASSYDRTSGSSSYNEQFF.